A single sample gave rise to the 10 T cell receptor beta chains below, sequenced in a study of cytomegalovirus exposure and HLA in healthy donors (dated by TCRdb to 2016 to 2017). Libraries were built with the immunoSEQ multiplex PCR assay. The multiplex PCR relied on a mix of 60 forward primers for TCR Vbeta segments and 13 reverse primers for TCR Jbeta segments. The table comes from immuneACCESS by way of TCRdb, which keeps in-frame sequences with V and J called. Part of the clones is missing from these tables; in studies checked, under half for an unresolved V gene and the rest for unknown reasons. The sample table lists over 110,000 clones, 82% of them with a count of one. Approximately 9.7% of the sample is in the top ten clones. Material: PBMCs. The origin of the receptors is an older woman in good health and CMV-seropositive.

The CDR3 nucleotides read TGTGCCAGCAGCCAGACAGGGAATCAGCCCCAGCATTTT. Translation: CASSQTGNQPQHF. The rearrangement joins TRBV14 to TRBJ1-5; 7 bases are shared with TRBD1. Germline trimming cut 3 bases from V and 4 bases from J; bases unmatched to any gene: 0. This CDR3 spans 13 amino acids. Germline-derived CDR1 and CDR2 are SGHDN and FVKESK. Looking up the rest from reference TRBV14 and TRBJ1-5 gives the full variable domain: EAGVTQFPSHSVIEKGQTVTLRCDPISGHDNLYWYRRVMGKEIKFLLHFVKESKQDESGMPNNRFLAERTGGTYSTLKVQPAELEDSGVYFCASSQTGNQPQHFGDGTRLSIL.

With regard to this clone: This CDR3 is also generated by other DNA sequences in the sample. J is TRBJ1-5 and V is TRBV30; TRBD1 matches at 10 bases. This CDR3 spans 14 amino acids. The V gene end was trimmed by 0 bases and the J gene end by 5 bases; junction bases not matched to a gene: 1. Germline loops: CDR1 GTSNPN, CDR2 SVGIG (reference sequence). The CDR3 loop is CAWSVGTGDQPQHF. CDR3 DNA sequence: TGTGCCTGGAGTGTGGGGACAGGGGATCAGCCCCAGCATTTT.

The CDR3 loop is CASSGTAISNQPQHF. In DNA, the CDR3 is TGTGCCAGCAGTGGGACAGCAATTAGCAATCAGCCCCAGCATTTT. J is TRBJ1-5 and V is TRBV6-1, with D possibly matching TRBD1 (6 bases). The length of the CDR3 is 15 residues. CDR1 is MNHNS, CDR2 SASEGT, per germline. Deletions cut 4 bases from V and 0 bases from J, with 10 bases between.

The genes are TRBV7-9 and TRBJ2-5; 14 bases match TRBD2. CDR1 is SEHNR, CDR2 FQNEAQ, per germline (reference sequence). V was clipped by 7 bases and J by 5 bases; unmatched bases: 15. This CDR3 spans 18 amino acids. CDR3 coding DNA: TGTGCCAGCATCAAACCCAGACTAGCGGGAGGGCCTGGGGAGACCCAGTACTTC. Protein sequence: CASIKPRLAGGPGETQYF.

This clone came up a few times. The V and J genes are TRBV28 and TRBJ2-1; no firm D call. The CDR3 is 12 residues long. The V gene's germline CDR1 is MDHEN and CDR2 SYDVKM. Trimming left V 4 bases short and J 6 bases short, with 7 bases between. CDR3 DNA sequence: TGTGCCAGCAGTTACGGTTTCAATGAGCAGTTCTTC. Amino acid sequence: CASSYGFNEQFF.

The J gene is TRBJ2-7, the V gene TRBV11-3, with 7 bases aligning to TRBD2. Germline-derived CDR1 and CDR2 are SGHNT and YENEEA. This CDR3 is 15 amino acids long. V lost 2 bases, J lost 3 bases, and 7 bases stayed unmatched. The CDR3 DNA reads as TGTGCCAGCAGCTTATCGCGCGGGAGAGGCTACGAGCAGTACTTC. Amino acid sequence: CASSLSRGRGYEQYF.

The chain joins TRBV27 to TRBJ2-7; TRBD2 might be the D (5 bases). Germline-derived CDR1 and CDR2 are MNHEY and SMNVEV (reference sequence). Trimming shortened V by 3 bases and J by 2 bases, and 11 bases separated the two germline ends. CDR3 size: 14 residues. The DNA of the CDR3 is TGTGCCAGCAGTTTGGCCCTAGCCACCTACGAGCAGTACTTC. It yields the protein CASSLALATYEQYF.

V and J are TRBV9 and TRBJ1-2; 8 nucleotides align to TRBD1. Germline values: CDR1 SGDLS, CDR2 YYNGEE. The V and J ends lost 2 bases and 8 bases, in that order; junction bases with no gene match: 5. This CDR3 spans 13 amino acids. The CDR3 sequence: CASSVPGQVGYTF. The DNA of the CDR3 is TGTGCCAGCAGCGTCCCGGGACAGGTCGGCTACACCTTC.

This sequence joins TRBV27 and TRBJ1-2; no clear D gene. This CDR3 spans 16 amino acids. Trimming removed 4 bases from V and 4 bases from J, with 19 bases in between. CDR1 and CDR2 (germline): MNHEY, SMNVEV (reference sequence). CDR3 region: CASSSHPDKEPYGYTF. The CDR3 DNA reads TGTGCCAGCAGTTCCCACCCTGACAAGGAACCCTATGGCTACACCTTC.

This chain connects TRBV11-3 to TRBJ2-3; D gene ambiguous. Looked up from germline, CDR1 is SGHNT and CDR2 is YENEEA. This CDR3 has 12 residues. Trimming pared 2 bases from V and 4 bases from J, leaving 4 bases between. The CDR3 loop reads CASSLTSDTQYF. CDR3 nucleotides: TGTGCCAGCAGCTTAACTTCAGATACGCAGTATTTT.